The sequence of this T cell receptor (beta chain) was determined in a study of cytomegalovirus exposure and HLA in healthy donors. Study at large: The study placed roughly four fifths of its approximately 360 genotyped donors in the Caucasian-associated ancestry cluster. Overall study findings and caveats: Further analysis was carried out later, and it showed several of the most significant clusters appearing linked to common viral pathogens.

There are 16 residues in the CDR3. Germline V gene sequence: CDR1 SGHTA, CDR2 FQGNSA. After removal of 5 bases from V and 4 bases from J, the junction contained 6 bases not matched to a gene. This PCR relied on a set of 60 Vbeta primers and 13 Jbeta primers. Clones were read by immunoSEQ multiplex PCR, and TCRdb kept only the in-frame ones, dropping some. The data contain some 180,000 clones, around 80% of them singletons. Notes on this clone: Its antigen is undetermined.

The clonotype comes from a middle-aged man in good health and CMV-seronegative. Material for sequencing was PBMCs. The genes are TRBV7-2 and TRBJ2-1, with 12 bases that match TRBD2. This CDR3 reads CASSLRLAGAYNEQFF. In DNA form, the CDR3 reads TGTGCCAGCAGCCTCAGACTAGCGGGGGCGTACAATGAGCAGTTCTTC.